This passage covers 15 T cell receptor beta chains from one sample sequenced in a study of monozygotic twins with inflammatory bowel disease. TCRdb reanalyzed the 5' RACE reads and collapses them to one entry per CDR3 protein, without DNA. Recorded for this sample: 400,000 to 500,000 distinct CDR3 sequences. Sequenced sample: blood. The source is a human donor with ulcerative colitis or Crohn's disease, or a healthy co-twin of an affected twin (not recorded which).

The V and J genes are TRBV4-3 and TRBJ2-7; TCRdb lists TRBD1, though no DNA is available to test this call. This CDR3 has 16 residues. The germline V gene has CDR1 LGHNA and CDR2 YSLEER. The CDR3 loop reads CASSQEGTGWAYEQYF.

The chain has TRBV5-6 and TRBJ1-2; TCRdb gives TRBD1 as the D gene, but with no DNA this cannot be confirmed. The CDR3 contains 16 residues. The V gene's germline CDR1 is SGHDT and CDR2 YYEEEE. The CDR3 sequence is CASSLRGFRGEDGYTF.

The rearrangement uses TRBV5-5 and TRBJ2-6; TCRdb outputs TRBD1, but without DNA this stays unchecked. This CDR3 region has 15 residues. Germline V gene lookup returns CDR1 SGHKS and CDR2 YYEKEE (reference sequence). The CDR3 loop is CASSQTPGGANVLTF.

The chain uses TRBV7-6 and TRBJ2-5; TCRdb selects TRBD2, and the lack of DNA leaves this call unchecked. This CDR3 has 16 amino acids. Germline CDR1 is SGHVS and CDR2 is FNYEAQ. CDR3 protein: CASSLEASGGQETQYF.

The V and J genes are TRBV24-1 and TRBJ1-1; lacking DNA, the TRBD1 call made by TCRdb goes unchecked. This CDR3 region has 15 residues. From germline, CDR1 is KGHDR and CDR2 SFDVKD. CDR3 in amino acids: CATSAAEGRGTEAFF.

J is TRBJ2-5 and V is TRBV6-5; TCRdb lists TRBD1, though no DNA is available to test this call. The CDR3 extends over 12 amino acids. Germline V CDR1 and CDR2: MNHEY, SVGAGI. The CDR3 sequence: CASSYKGETQYF.

The gene calls are TRBV7-2 and TRBJ2-2. The length of the CDR3 is 13 residues. Germline loops: CDR1 SGHTA, CDR2 FQGNSA. CDR3 in amino acids: CASSLAHAGELFF.

This chain connects TRBV27 to TRBJ2-3; TCRdb returns TRBD1, unconfirmable since there is no DNA. Germline CDR1 MNHEY, CDR2 SMNVEV (reference sequence). The CDR3 covers 15 residues. CDR3 sequence reads: CASSATGWRGDTQYF.

This chain joins TRBV6-5 and TRBJ2-1; as DNA is missing, the TRBD2 call by TCRdb cannot be tested. CDR1 is MNHEY, CDR2 SVGAGI, per germline. The CDR3 contains 15 residues. CDR3 sequence: CASSYFSGGGNEQFF.

The chain carries TRBV15 and TRBJ1-2; TCRdb lists TRBD1, though no DNA is available to test this call. CDR1 is LNHNV, CDR2 YYDKDF, per germline (reference sequence). CDR3 length equals 19 residues. This CDR3 is CATSGVPWGQGAANYGYTF.

The rearrangement joins TRBV7-9 to TRBJ1-1; TCRdb designates TRBD1, a call that cannot be tested without DNA. Per the germline V gene, CDR1 is SEHNR and CDR2 is FQNEAQ (reference sequence). The CDR3 is 15 amino acids. CDR3 amino acids: CASSFAFGKNTEAFF.

This sequence joins TRBV7-9 and TRBJ2-3; absent DNA, TCRdb's TRBD2 call cannot be checked. The CDR3 sequence is 17 residues long. The germline V gene has CDR1 SEHNR and CDR2 FQNEAQ (reference sequence). CDR3 amino acids: CASSVIGDGRSTDTQYF.

This chain joins TRBV6-5 and TRBJ2-3; the D call of TRBD1 rests on TCRdb alone, since no DNA is present to check it. The CDR3 length is 16 residues. The germline V gene encodes CDR1 MNHEY and CDR2 SVGAGI. The CDR3 sequence: CASSYGLTGTADTQYF.

This chain links TRBV29-1 with TRBJ2-1; TCRdb's assignment of TRBD2 cannot be checked, as there is no DNA. This CDR3 region has 11 residues. From germline, CDR1 is SQVTM and CDR2 ANQGSEA. CDR3 region: CSVREGNEQFF.

The chain carries TRBV10-3 and TRBJ2-3; the D call from TCRdb, TRBD2, cannot be confirmed without DNA. This CDR3 is built from 18 residues. Germline V CDR1 and CDR2: ENHRY, SYGVKD. CDR3 protein: CAISSPGLAGGRTDTQYF.